This T cell receptor beta chain appears in the sequencing data of a study of cytomegalovirus exposure and HLA in healthy donors (dated by TCRdb to 2016 to 2017). Broadly, across the study: An earlier analysis of some 600 of the donors reported about 260 Gb of sequence data and 117 million unique TCR beta sequences obtained from approximately 180 million T cells. Besides the first cohort of roughly 660 subjects, a separate validation cohort made up of 120 different subjects was used. High-throughput TCR immunosequencing, statistical association of individual TCRs with disease status, and machine learning were combined to predict cytomegalovirus infection status. All discovery cohort repertoires had been generated on a single sequencing platform. Among roughly 370 genotyped donors of the cohort, an average of about 240,000 unique TCR beta nucleotide sequences were sequenced per donor, around 18% of them non-productive. In the later analysis, no new phenotypic data were used to find candidate immune exposures; instead, reliance was placed on TCR beta sequences and their occurrence across donors. HLA typing included class I and class II loci at four-digit resolution. Among the approximately 420 genotyped donors, 81% belonged to the genetic ancestry cluster associated with self-reported Caucasian donors. The T cell repertoires of some 700 subjects were profiled by immunosequencing and related to cytomegalovirus serostatus. About five DR-DQ haplotypes were treated as single units for association and clustering because of strong linkage in the cohort. The study aimed to test whether cataloging public T cell receptors could reveal signatures of past pathogen exposure. In an earlier analysis of over 550 of the donors, high-throughput TCR beta sequencing was used to judge whether each TCR beta V gene segment behaved as functional or pseudogenic. The number of typed donors differed by locus: about 620-640 for A, B, C, DRB1 and DQB1; some 500 for DQA1; approximately 610 for DPA1; and some 430 for DPB1. In a later genetic analysis, genome-wide SNP genotypes for about three fifths of the roughly 670 donors were used, and that subset was treated as a discovery cohort. A later analysis re-examined previously published TCR beta repertoires from several hundred donors and added high-resolution HLA genotyping to investigate patterns of TCR occurrence. Alongside the repertoire data, information on donor age, sex, ethnicity and CMV serostatus was compiled. Roughly 300 gigabases of sequencing data and 70 million to 100 million unique TCR sequences were included in an early release covering 550 to 650 HLA-typed donors.

Libraries were constructed by the immunoSEQ multiplex PCR assay. For the multiplex PCR, a mixture combining 60 forward primers for TCR Vbeta segments and 13 reverse primers for TCR Jbeta segments was used. A multiplex PCR assay on genomic DNA amplified the CDR3 region of rearranged TCR beta genes. On the Illumina HiSeq System, the amplified TCR beta libraries were sequenced as 87-base-pair reads. On the study's bioinformatics: Across the 500 to 850 repertoires, a later analysis counted 75 million to 90 million unique TCR beta chains, about 10 million of which were shared by at least two donors. To remove PCR and sequencing errors, raw reads were error-corrected and collapsed into unique sequences using a nearest-neighbor algorithm that merged closely related sequences. Alignment of CDR3 sequences to IMGT reference sequences was used to assign V, D and J gene segments. Each retained sequence needed at least a six-nucleotide match to both a V gene segment and a J gene segment. A rearrangement counted as productive if the CDR3 had no stop codons and remained in frame with V and J, and every other rearrangement counted as non-productive. Following IMGT convention, CDR3 was defined as the stretch from the second conserved V-encoded cysteine to the conserved J-encoded phenylalanine. In an earlier analysis of approximately 500 of the donors, sequences lacking an unambiguous match to a single V gene segment were excluded. An earlier analysis of a few hundred of the donors classified V segments as functional when productive rearrangements were above 56.7% and as segregating when the standard deviation between donors was above 5%. A statistical classification framework was built for diagnosing cytomegalovirus status from the catalog of TCR beta chain sequences. In a later analysis, V and J genes were assigned by comparing TCR nucleotide sequences against IMGT/GENE-DB human TR gene sequences. The TCRdist pipeline was used in a later analysis to assign CDR3 sequences and most-parsimonious VDJ recombination scenarios. In a later analysis, each TCR beta chain was defined by its CDR3 amino acid sequence together with its V-gene family, and reads lacking a unique V-gene family were excluded. A later analysis removed 450 to 600 highly shared, low-generation-probability nucleotide sequences to deal with suspected cross-contamination and a sequencing artifact. A later analysis calculated a clonal expansion index for each public chain from normalized within-repertoire ranks of inferred template counts. Generation probabilities in a later analysis came from a VDJ recombination model fitted to out-of-frame rearrangements, and those results were checked against IGoR. In a later analysis, hypergeometric tests were used to score TCR-TCR, TCR-HLA and TCR-CMV co-occurrence, with a repertoire-size bias correction applied to TCR pairs. In a later analysis, false discovery rates were estimated by permuting HLA or CMV assignments 20 times. A later analysis grouped co-occurring TCRs with DBSCAN, adding TCRdist sequence similarity when clustering within HLA-allele-positive subsets. For co-occurrence clustering, repertoires with fewer than 30,000 or more than 120,000 public chains were excluded, along with five repertoires with anomalous nucleotide sharing. TCRdb obtained this table from immuneACCESS and retained in-frame rearrangements with V and J assigned. These tables miss some clones; where compared with another copy, unresolved V genes account for less than half of the shortfall, and the remainder is unexplained. V, J and clone size are taken as reported in that table, and D and trimming were inferred from the DNA itself. The sample table lists about 130,000 clones, 80% of them with a count of one. Roughly 5% of the sample goes to the ten largest clones.

The cohort comprised several hundred healthy bone marrow donors. All cohort members were sampled while nominally healthy, although unrecorded immune exposures were likely present. The donor was CMV seronegative and was included in the group of approximately 350 seronegative cohort members. A peripheral blood sample was collected from each donor, and TCR beta sequencing was performed on peripheral blood mononuclear cells. Genomic DNA was extracted from the blood cell samples with the Qiagen DNeasy Blood Extraction Kit. Study-wide findings and limitations: The classifier was reported to diagnose cytomegalovirus status with high specificity and sensitivity in both the original and validation cohorts. A few of the identified cytomegalovirus-associated TCR beta chains were confirmed in vitro to be specific for cytomegalovirus antigens. A later analysis found that TCR association rates varied across HLA loci, with DRB1 alleles showing the most associated TCRs and HLA-C alleles the fewest. Immune exposure information for the cohort was limited to CMV serostatus. A later genetic analysis associated a missense DCLRE1C variant with V-gene and J-gene trimming of TCR beta chains, and an independent cohort replicated the association. A group of highly shared sequence variants was considered likely to be a technical artifact of the sequencing pipeline. Because counts were too low, 15 to 20 rarely observed V segments, including chromosome 9 orphons, were left out of the earlier analysis of approximately 500 of the donors. In a later analysis, HLA-associated TCR beta chains were found to be more clonally expanded and to have lower generation probabilities than equally common non-associated chains. When HLA alleles, especially DR and DQ, strongly co-occurred, attributing TCR associations to individual alleles was difficult. A further reported finding was that TCR beta sequences accurately predicted the HLA-A and HLA-B alleles for most subjects in the first cohort. A later analysis reported that several top co-occurrence clusters appeared linked to parvovirus B19, influenza, CMV and Epstein-Barr virus. Broadly in line with IMGT annotations, most TCR beta V segments showed up in productive rearrangements about 90% or about 30% of the time in an earlier analysis of 587 of the donors. In a later analysis, most CMV-associated TCR beta chains were found to appear HLA-restricted, with HLA associations seemingly driven largely by CMV exposure. Most TCR sequences were seen in very few donors, while some public TCRs were found in many individuals. Presence/absence analyses assumed roughly uniform sequencing depth across donors, an assumption that may not hold. At a false discovery rate of 0.05, a later analysis linked 15,000 to 20,000 TCR beta sequences to specific HLA alleles. Because HLA typing was unavailable for some donors at each locus, only the typed subset was used in association tests. Correlated functional status among segregating V segments might be attributable to linkage disequilibrium, but an unknown experimental factor could not be ruled out. The study listed over 150 TCR beta chains as associated with cytomegalovirus. In this cohort, only TCR beta chains were sequenced, and detectable features were limited by the absence of alpha or paired-chain data. A later genetic analysis reported fewer N-insertions in productive TCRs among donors in an Asian-associated ancestry cluster than the roughly 620-donor mean. It was suggested by the authors that the approach could potentially be generalized to other disease states and immunological phenotypes.

As concerns this clone: What this receptor recognizes is not known. Base qualities are not recorded, but no much larger clone differs from it by a single base.

Material for sequencing was PBMCs. This receptor was obtained from a man younger than 40 in good health and CMV-seronegative.

The nucleotide sequence is TGCGCCAGCAGTACGGACAACTCCTACAATGAGCAGTTCTTC. It translates as CASSTDNSYNEQFF. The chain couples TRBV5-1 to TRBJ2-1, with TRBD1 as a weak D call on 5 bases. Including the terminal cysteine and phenylalanine, the CDR3 comprises 14 residues. Just CDR3 DNA is preserved here, 42 bases in frame from base 1. CDR1 is given as SGHRS and CDR2 as YFSETQ, both from the germline V gene. V was cut back by 5 bases and J by 0 bases, leaving a gap of 9 bases between them.